This T cell receptor beta chain was documented in a study of T cells in Graves' hyperthyroidism and ophthalmopathy. Study-level information: Prior to any treatment, at the point of initial diagnosis, peripheral blood was collected. The study, taken as a whole, reports: Ophthalmopathy was predicted by the model a median of approximately 6.6 months ahead of onset.

Diagnoses were established using clinical symptoms, serum thyroxine and TRAb, thyroid ultrasound and orbital computed tomography. V gave up 5 bases and J gave up 3 bases, with 8 bases separating them. This CDR3 has 13 amino acids. The V gene's germline CDR1 is MDHEN and CDR2 SYDVKM. There are many counts of this clonotype. Its antigen remains unidentified. It was RNA transcripts that yielded the amplified TCR beta CDR3 regions. HTBI primers were employed in a first-round RT-PCR of the TCR CDR3. TCRdb processed the multiplex PCR reads anew with MiXCR; each CDR3 protein has one entry. The sample holds hundreds of thousands of distinct CDR3 sequences; roughly 15% are singletons and the top ten take roughly 14%.

Source material: blood. This chain joins TRBV28 and TRBJ2-1; D unresolved. This clonotype was obtained from a middle-aged woman with Graves' hyperthyroidism. The CDR3 spells CASSVTSYNEQFF. The CDR3 coding sequence is TGTGCCAGCAGTGTTACAAGCTACAATGAGCAGTTCTTC. Full variable domain (remainder filled in from reference TRBV28 and TRBJ2-1): DVKVTQSSRYLVKRTGEKVFLECVQDMDHENMFWYRQDPGLGLRLIYFSYDVKMKEKGDIPEGYSVSREKKERFSLILESASTNQTSMYLCASSVTSYNEQFFGPGTRLTVL.